This passage covers 8 T cell receptor beta chains from one sample sequenced in a study of T cells after yellow fever vaccination. TCRdb called the 5' RACE reads again in MiXCR, with one record for every CDR3 protein. The data contain around 56,000 distinct CDR3 sequences, approximately 6% of them seen just once; the ten biggest clones take up 25% to 40%. Sample: PBMCs, either bulk or a sorted T-cell subset (CD4+, CD8+, memory, or dextramer-sorted; not recorded which), taken on the day of the yellow fever booster vaccination. Receptors were obtained from a man between 18 and 29 years old who received the YFV17D yellow fever vaccine.

This clonotype was counted many times. The chain combines TRBV7-3 with TRBJ1-6; D gene ambiguous. The CDR3 is 16 residues long. With 1 base removed from V and 0 bases from J, the gap between germline ends came to 7 bases. Germline V gene data show CDR1 as SGHTA and CDR2 as FQGTGA. CDR3 sequence reads: CASSLNRSSYNSPLHF. CDR3 DNA: TGTGCCAGCAGCTTAAACCGGAGCTCCTATAATTCACCCCTCCACTTT.

In this sample, this clonotype turned up many times. This chain links TRBV7-9 with TRBJ1-5; no clear D gene. The CDR3 consists of 14 residues. The V and J ends lost 4 bases and 7 bases respectively, with 14 bases between them. From germline, CDR1 is SEHNR and CDR2 FQNEAQ (reference sequence). DNA of the CDR3: TGTGCCAGCAGCTCGACTCTACTAGGGCAGCCCCAGCATTTT. Translated: CASSSTLLGQPQHF. The whole variable domain, filled in from reference TRBV7-9 and TRBJ1-5, reads DTGVSQNPRHKITKRGQNVTFRCDPISEHNRLYWYRQTLGQGPEFLTYFQNEAQLEKSRLLSDRFSAERPKGSFSTLEIQRTEQGDSAMYLCASSSTLLGQPQHFGDGTRLSIL.

In its sample, this clonotype was seen many times. The chain recombines TRBV7-2 with TRBJ2-1; possible D gene TRBD1, 5 bases. V dropped 5 bases and J dropped 6 bases, with 17 bases sitting between them. Germline lookup yields CDR1 SGHTA and CDR2 FQGNSA. The CDR3 totals 15 residues. The CDR3 loop reads CASSEYRSIGNEQFF. In DNA, the CDR3 is TGTGCCAGCAGCGAGTACAGGTCCATTGGCAATGAGCAGTTCTTC. Complete variable domain (other parts from reference TRBV7-2 and TRBJ2-1): GAGVSQSPSNKVTEKGKDVELRCDPISGHTALYWYRQSLGQGLEFLIYFQGNSAPDKSGLPSDRFSAERTGGSVSTLTIQRTQQEDSAVYLCASSEYRSIGNEQFFGPGTRLTVL.

The J gene is TRBJ2-7, the V gene TRBV21-1; TRBD1, the table's D call, was not compared with the DNA. TRBV21-1 has pseudogene status. The CDR3 loop spans 14 amino acids. DNA for the CDR3: TGTGCCAGCAGCCACCGGACAGCTTTCTACGAGCAGTACTTC. It yields the protein CASSHRTAFYEQYF.

This rearrangement joins TRBV5-1 to TRBJ1-1; D not resolved. Per the germline V gene, CDR1 is SGHRS and CDR2 is YFSETQ. The germline V and J ends were trimmed by 3 bases and 8 bases, with 8 bases remaining between them. The CDR3 length is 11 residues. The CDR3 DNA is TGCGCCAGCAGCTCTGAGTGGGAAGCTTTCTTT. Translated, it gives CASSSEWEAFF. Supplemented by reference TRBV5-1 and TRBJ1-1, the full variable domain reads KAGVTQTPRYLIKTRGQQVTLSCSPISGHRSVSWYQQTPGQGLQFLFEYFSETQRNKGNFPGRFSGRQFSNSRSEMNVSTLELGDSALYLCASSSEWEAFFGQGTRLTVV.

With respect to this clonotype: A much larger clone sits a single nucleotide away, making a read error possible. The V gene is TRBV7-8, the J gene TRBJ1-6, with TRBD1 matching 9 bases. Germline V lookup: CDR1 SGHVS, CDR2 FQNEAQ. This CDR3 spans 15 amino acids. Here the CDR3 reads CASSPGQGGNSLLHF. The CDR3 nucleotides read TGTGCCAGCAGCCCGGGACAGGGAGGGAATTCACTCCTCCACTTT.

This rearrangement joins TRBV7-6 to TRBJ2-1; TRBD2 agrees at 11 bases. With 7 bases clipped from V and 7 bases from J, the junction kept 9 bases outside the gene matches. The CDR3 has 15 amino acids. Germline CDR1 is SGHVS and CDR2 is FNYEAQ. CDR3 region: CASNYLAGGMNEQFF. Here the CDR3 DNA reads TGTGCCAGCAACTACTTAGCGGGGGGGATGAATGAGCAGTTCTTC.

The chain recombines TRBV12-3 or TRBV12-4 with TRBJ2-1; D might be TRBD2 (5 bases). The CDR3 covers 12 residues. Trimming removed 6 bases at V and 8 bases at J, with 11 bases between. CDR3 in amino acids: CASRSLGDEQFF. For the CDR3, the DNA is TGTGCCAGCAGGTCTCTCGGGGATGAGCAGTTCTTC.